The present T cell receptor beta chain was sequenced within a study of vaccination and CD4 T cells after COVID-19. Whole-study context: Overlapping SARS-CoV-2, HCoV-NL63, HCoV-OC43 and HCoV-229E spike peptides were used to stimulate cells. Study results and caveats: The study sampled relatively few convalescent patients and omitted early post-infection timepoints. Clonotypes reactive to SARS-CoV-2 had a median that went up from 21 to 38, but not significantly. 304 of 307 vaccine-specific clones from convalescent patients were spike mono-reactive.

CDR1 DFQATT and CDR2 SNEGSKA come from the germline V gene (reference sequence). The CDR3 length is 15 residues. Between the trimmed V and J ends, which lost 0 bases and 7 bases, there was a span of 19 bases. As concerns this clonotype: The antigen remains undetermined.

Described treatment: roughly 11-day PBMC culture with coronavirus spike peptide pools or control peptides (ViraFEST assay). Oncomine TCR Beta short-read sequencing was applied to DNA from cultured CD4+ T cells. MiXCR, run by TCRdb on the PCR reads, gives a single entry per CDR3 protein. The table records about 15,000 distinct CDR3 sequences, 53% of them present only once. The starting material was CD4+ T cells from blood, cultured in vitro, obtained before SARS-CoV-2 vaccination. The V and J genes are TRBV20-1 and TRBJ2-7, with D perhaps being TRBD1 or TRBD2 (5 bases each). This clonotype was sampled from a human donor who had recovered from COVID-19. The CDR3: CSARDISQGRGEQYF. DNA for the CDR3: TGCAGTGCTAGAGATATTAGCCAGGGTCGAGGGGAGCAGTACTTC.